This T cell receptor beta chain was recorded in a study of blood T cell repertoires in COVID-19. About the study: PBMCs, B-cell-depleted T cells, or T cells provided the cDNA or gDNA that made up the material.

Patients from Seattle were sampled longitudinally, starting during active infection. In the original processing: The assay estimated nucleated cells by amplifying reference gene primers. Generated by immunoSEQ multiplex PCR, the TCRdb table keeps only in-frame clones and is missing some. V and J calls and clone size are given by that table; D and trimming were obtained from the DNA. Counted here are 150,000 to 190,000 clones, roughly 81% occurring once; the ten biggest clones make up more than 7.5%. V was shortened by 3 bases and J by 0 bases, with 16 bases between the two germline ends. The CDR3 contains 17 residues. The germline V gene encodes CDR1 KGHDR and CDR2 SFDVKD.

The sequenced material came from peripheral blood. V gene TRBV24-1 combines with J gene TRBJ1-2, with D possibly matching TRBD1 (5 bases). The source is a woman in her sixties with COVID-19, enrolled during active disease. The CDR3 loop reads CATSDTGDPGANYGYTF. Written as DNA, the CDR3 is TGTGCCACCAGTGATACGGGGGATCCTGGAGCTAACTATGGCTACACCTTC.